One and the same sample provided the 23 T cell receptor beta chains below, sequenced in a study of cytomegalovirus exposure and HLA in healthy donors. 60 Vbeta and 13 Jbeta primers were used in PCR. The table came from immunoSEQ multiplex PCR; TCRdb's copy has only in-frame clones and leaves some out. The sample lists about 130,000 clones, around 78% occurring once. Sequencing input: PBMCs. Source of these receptors: a woman between 45 and 60 years old in good health and CMV-seronegative.

This clone was observed a few times. The V gene is TRBV19, the J gene TRBJ2-1, with D maybe TRBD2 (5 bases). The CDR3 extends over 13 amino acids. Trimming pared 6 bases from V and 8 bases from J, leaving 14 bases between. The V gene's germline CDR1 is LNHDA and CDR2 SQIVND (reference sequence). CDR3 region: CASRIGGVYEQFF. The CDR3 DNA sequence: TGTGCCAGTAGAATTGGAGGCGTCTATGAGCAGTTCTTC.

The chain recombines TRBV7-2 with TRBJ2-1, with 12 bases that match TRBD2. There are 14 residues in the CDR3. Germline V CDR1 and CDR2: SGHTA, FQGNSA. V shed 2 bases and J 9 bases; nucleotides not matched to a gene: 2. This CDR3 reads CASSLRLAGVEQFF. For the CDR3, the DNA is TGTGCCAGCAGCTTAAGACTAGCGGGAGTTGAGCAGTTCTTC.

The chain employs TRBV6-1 and TRBJ2-3; 7 bases line up with TRBD1. Germline trimming cut 1 base from V and 1 base from J; bases unmatched to any gene: 5. This CDR3 has 16 residues. Germline assignment: CDR1 MNHNS and CDR2 SASEGT. The CDR3, as DNA: TGTGCCAGCAGTGAAGTCGGGACAGTTCGCACAGATACGCAGTATTTT. This sequence encodes CASSEVGTVRTDTQYF.

The V and J genes are TRBV25-1 and TRBJ1-1; D is uncertain. Per germline, CDR1 MGHDK and CDR2 SYGVNS. V shed 7 bases and J shed 8 bases, with 8 bases lying between them. The CDR3 runs 10 residues. Here the CDR3 reads CASIGREAFF. Written as DNA, the CDR3 is TGTGCCAGCATCGGCAGGGAAGCTTTCTTT.

The J gene is TRBJ2-1, the V gene TRBV19; 9 bases align to TRBD1. The CDR3 runs to 15 residues. CDR1 LNHDA and CDR2 SQIVND come from the germline V gene (reference sequence). Trimming cost V 4 bases and J 4 bases; bases outside gene matches: 5. In nucleotides, the CDR3 is TGTGCCAGTAGTACCAGGACAGGGGCATACAATGAGCAGTTCTTC. It yields the protein CASSTRTGAYNEQFF.

This chain uses TRBV7-2 with TRBJ2-2, with 9 positions matching TRBD2. The V segment lost 8 bases and the J segment 6 bases; nucleotides outside the gene matches: 13. CDR3 size: 16 residues. Germline V gives CDR1 SGHTA, CDR2 FQGNSA. CDR3 nucleotides: TGTGCCAGCTGGGCTAGCGGGACCTCTAGGGCCGGGGAGCTGTTTTTT. Its protein product is CASWASGTSRAGELFF. The whole variable domain, filled in from reference TRBV7-2 and TRBJ2-2, reads GAGVSQSPSNKVTEKGKDVELRCDPISGHTALYWYRQSLGQGLEFLIYFQGNSAPDKSGLPSDRFSAERTGGSVSTLTIQRTQQEDSAVYLCASWASGTSRAGELFFGEGSRLTVL.

The rearrangement links TRBV28 to TRBJ1-1, with D unresolved. CDR3 length equals 15 residues. The V and J ends lost 2 bases and 9 bases respectively, with 19 bases between them. CDR1 and CDR2 from the germline V gene are MDHEN and SYDVKM. The CDR3 DNA reads TGTGCCAGCAGTTTAGGTGAGGGTGGGAGATATAAAGCTTTCTTT. The encoded protein is CASSLGEGGRYKAFF.

The rearrangement uses TRBV18 and TRBJ2-7; TRBD2 matches 11 bases. V shed 3 bases, J shed 7 bases, and the junction held 5 bases outside the gene matches. This CDR3 is built from 14 residues. Germline CDR1 is KGHSH and CDR2 is LQKENI. This CDR3 reads CASSPNLAGGEQYV. CDR3 nucleotide sequence: TGTGCCAGCTCACCTAACTTAGCGGGAGGGGAGCAGTACGTC.

This clone was recorded only once. This rearrangement joins TRBV2 to TRBJ2-7; the match to TRBD2 covers 11 bases. The germline CDR1 and CDR2 sequences are SNHLY and FYNNEI. The CDR3 totals 14 residues. J was trimmed by 3 bases and V by 6 bases; bases with no gene match: 4. The CDR3 DNA reads as TGTGCCAGCAGACTAGCGGGAGCTGTCTACGAGCAGTACTTC. Translation gives CASRLAGAVYEQYF.

With regard to this clone: At one boundary the junction diverges from the germline segment, which might be a read error. The V and J genes are TRBV7-9 and TRBJ1-2, with D possibly matching TRBD1 (6 bases). The germline gives CDR1 SEHNR, CDR2 FQNEAQ (reference sequence). The CDR3 is made up of 14 amino acids. CDR3 bases: TGTGCCAGCAGCTTGATAACAGGGTACTATGGCTACCCCTTC. Its translation is CASSLITGYYGYPF.

This clone has only a few counts. This chain connects TRBV30 to TRBJ1-5; 9 bases fit TRBD1. V shed 2 bases, J shed 9 bases, and the junction held 5 bases outside the gene matches. Looked up from germline, CDR1 is GTSNPN and CDR2 is SVGIG (reference sequence). This CDR3 has 13 residues. Written as DNA, the CDR3 is TGTGCCTGGAGTCGGACAGGGGATCGGCCCCAGCATTTT. It codes for CAWSRTGDRPQHF.

This clone was seen more than once but under ten times. At one boundary the junction diverges from the germline segment, which might be a read error. The chain employs TRBV7-7 and TRBJ1-4; D gene unclear. This CDR3 region has 15 residues. From germline, CDR1 is SSHAT and CDR2 FNYEAQ (reference sequence). CDR3 nucleotide sequence: TGTGCTAGCAGCGAGGGCACGGGCTCGTATGAAAAACTGTTTTTT. This sequence encodes CASSEGTGSYEKLFF.

This rearrangement joins TRBV7-2 to TRBJ2-7; D gene ambiguous. CDR3 size: 12 residues. Trimming took 5 bases from V and 0 from J, leaving 5 bases between them. Germline V gene sequence: CDR1 SGHTA, CDR2 FQGNSA. The CDR3 DNA reads TGTGCCAGCAGCCCTAGCTCCTACGAGCAGTACTTC. Protein sequence: CASSPSSYEQYF.

The chain uses TRBV4-1 and TRBJ2-3; D might be TRBD2 (5 bases). Trimming stripped 4 bases from V and 2 bases from J, with 7 bases between. This CDR3 is 13 amino acids long. Germline CDR1 is MGHRA and CDR2 is YSYEKL. The CDR3 here is CASSLSVTDTQYF. The CDR3 nucleotides read TGCGCCAGCAGCCTTAGCGTCACAGATACGCAGTATTTT.

V usage is TRBV2 and J usage is TRBJ1-5; 8 bases agree with TRBD1. V was pared by 6 bases and J by 13 bases, with 2 bases of the junction left unmatched. Germline loops: CDR1 SNHLY, CDR2 FYNNEI. The CDR3 spans 10 residues. Here the CDR3 reads CASRGDRQHF. In DNA, the CDR3 is TGTGCCAGCAGGGGGGACAGGCAGCATTTT.

CDR3 sequence (DNA): TGTGCCAGCAGCTTAGTTAGCGGGAGTTGGGAGACCCAGTACTTC. This sequence encodes CASSLVSGSWETQYF. The chain couples TRBV7-6 to TRBJ2-5, with 9 positions matching TRBD2. CDR3 length: 15 residues. Trimming took 1 base from V and 5 from J; bases not matched to a gene: 5. Germline CDR1 is SGHVS and CDR2 is FNYEAQ. The whole variable domain, filled in from reference TRBV7-6 and TRBJ2-5, reads GAGVSQSPRYKVTKRGQDVALRCDPISGHVSLYWYRQALGQGPEFLTYFNYEAQQDKSGLPNDRFSAERPEGSISTLTIQRTEQRDSAMYRCASSLVSGSWETQYFGPGTRLLVL.

The rearrangement links TRBV9 to TRBJ1-4; 7 bases line up with TRBD1. Trimming at V came to 4 bases and at J to 7 bases, leaving 13 bases not matched to a gene. In germline, CDR1 is SGDLS, CDR2 YYNGEE. The CDR3 runs 16 residues. For the CDR3, the DNA is TGTGCCAGCAGCTCCCCAGGGGGGACCTACACTGAAAAACTGTTTTTT. Protein product: CASSSPGGTYTEKLFF.

This clone has just a few counts. This chain connects TRBV30 to TRBJ2-5, with D possibly being TRBD2 (5 bases). The J call is in doubt because the DNA end fits TRBJ2-7 better. Germline V gives CDR1 GTSNPN, CDR2 SVGIG (reference sequence). There are 15 residues in the CDR3. The CDR3 region is CAWSRRAADSYEQYF. In DNA form, the CDR3 reads TGTGCCTGGAGTCGGCGGGCAGCTGACTCCTACGAGCAGTACTTC.

This clone appeared once. The chain joins TRBV6-6 to TRBJ2-7, with 7 bases aligning to TRBD1. J was trimmed by 2 bases and V by 2 bases; bases with no gene match: 3. The CDR3 runs to 14 residues. Germline loops: CDR1 MNHNY, CDR2 SVGAGI (reference sequence). In DNA, the CDR3 is TGTGCCAGCAGTTACGGGACAGTTACCTACGAGCAGTACTTC. Its protein product is CASSYGTVTYEQYF.

V and J are TRBV27 and TRBJ2-5; 11 bases fit TRBD1. Losses at the gene ends were 3 bases for V and 1 base for J; bases not matched to a gene: 4. The CDR3 loop spans 16 amino acids. CDR1 is MNHEY and CDR2 is SMNVEV in the germline V gene (reference sequence). CDR3 in DNA: TGTGCCAGCAGTTTGAGGACAGGGGGCATCCAAGAGACCCAGTACTTC. Translation gives CASSLRTGGIQETQYF.

This clone was picked up one time. The chain has TRBV11-1 and TRBJ1-1; D not certain. From germline, CDR1 is SGHAT and CDR2 FQDESV (reference sequence). The V and J ends lost 3 bases and 3 bases respectively, with 2 bases between them. The CDR3 covers 11 residues. This chain's CDR3 is CASSFDTEAFF. The CDR3 DNA reads as TGTGCCAGCAGCTTCGACACTGAAGCTTTCTTT.

This chain joins TRBV7-8 and TRBJ2-3; unclear D gene. Germline values: CDR1 SGHVS, CDR2 FQNEAQ. Trimming shortened V by 4 bases and J by 0 bases, and 17 bases separated the two germline ends. This CDR3 has 17 amino acids. CDR3 sequence (DNA): TGTGCCAGCAGCTACCGACACATTAATTCTAGCACAGATACGCAGTATTTT. Translated: CASSYRHINSSTDTQYF.

The gene calls are TRBV6-5 and TRBJ1-6; no definite D call. The V end lost 6 bases, the J end lost 7 bases, and 7 bases lay between the germline ends. The CDR3 consists of 12 residues. The V gene's germline CDR1 is MNHEY and CDR2 SVGAGI. Here the CDR3 DNA reads TGTGCCAGCAGCAATCCAAATTCACCCCTCCACTTT. Protein sequence: CASSNPNSPLHF.